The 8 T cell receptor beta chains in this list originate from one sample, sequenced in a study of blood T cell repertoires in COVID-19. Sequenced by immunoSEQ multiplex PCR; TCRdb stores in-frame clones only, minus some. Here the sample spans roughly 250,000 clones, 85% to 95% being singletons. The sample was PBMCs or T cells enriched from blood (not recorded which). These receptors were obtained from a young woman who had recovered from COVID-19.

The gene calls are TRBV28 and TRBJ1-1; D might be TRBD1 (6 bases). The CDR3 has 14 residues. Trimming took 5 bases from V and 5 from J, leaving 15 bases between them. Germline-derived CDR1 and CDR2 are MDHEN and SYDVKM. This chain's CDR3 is CASSVRTVGTEAFF. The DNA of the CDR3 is TGTGCCAGCAGTGTTAGGACAGTGGGGACTGAAGCTTTCTTT. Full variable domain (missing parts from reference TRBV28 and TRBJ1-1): DVKVTQSSRYLVKRTGEKVFLECVQDMDHENMFWYRQDPGLGLRLIYFSYDVKMKEKGDIPEGYSVSREKKERFSLILESASTNQTSMYLCASSVRTVGTEAFFGQGTRLTVV.

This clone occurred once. The CDR3 bases are TGTGCCAGCAGCCGGGACAGCGCCTCTAACTATGGCTACACCTTC. Translated: CASSRDSASNYGYTF. V gene TRBV3-1 (or the pseudogene TRBV3-2) combines with J gene TRBJ1-2; 7 positions match TRBD1. Germline V gene sequence: CDR1 LGHDT, CDR2 YNNKEL (reference sequence). With V trimmed by 4 bases and J by 0 bases, 5 bases remained unmatched. The CDR3 runs to 15 residues.

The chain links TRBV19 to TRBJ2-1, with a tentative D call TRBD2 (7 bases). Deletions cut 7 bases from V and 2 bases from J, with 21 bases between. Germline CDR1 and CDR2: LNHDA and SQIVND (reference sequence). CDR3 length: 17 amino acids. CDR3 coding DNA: TGTGCCAGTAACCCGCCGGGTGGGAGGGGGGCCTACAATGAGCAGTTCTTC. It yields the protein CASNPPGGRGAYNEQFF.

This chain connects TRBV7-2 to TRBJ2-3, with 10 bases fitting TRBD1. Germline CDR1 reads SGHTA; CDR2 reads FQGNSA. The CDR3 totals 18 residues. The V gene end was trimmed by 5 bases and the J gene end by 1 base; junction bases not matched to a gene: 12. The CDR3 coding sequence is TGTGCCAGCAGCCCGAAGGGACAGGGGTTATCAGGCACAGATACGCAGTATTTT. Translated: CASSPKGQGLSGTDTQYF.

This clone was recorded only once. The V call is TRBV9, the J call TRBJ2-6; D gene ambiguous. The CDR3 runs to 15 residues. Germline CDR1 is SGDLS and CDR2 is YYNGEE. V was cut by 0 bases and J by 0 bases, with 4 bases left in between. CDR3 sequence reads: CASSVVSSGANVLTF. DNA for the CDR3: TGTGCCAGCAGCGTAGTGAGCTCTGGGGCCAACGTCCTGACTTTC.

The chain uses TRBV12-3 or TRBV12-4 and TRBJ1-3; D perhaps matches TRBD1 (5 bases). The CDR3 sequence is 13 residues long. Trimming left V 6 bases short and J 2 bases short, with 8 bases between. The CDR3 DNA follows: TGTGCCAGCAGCCCACAGGCTGGAAACACCATATATTTT. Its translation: CASSPQAGNTIYF.

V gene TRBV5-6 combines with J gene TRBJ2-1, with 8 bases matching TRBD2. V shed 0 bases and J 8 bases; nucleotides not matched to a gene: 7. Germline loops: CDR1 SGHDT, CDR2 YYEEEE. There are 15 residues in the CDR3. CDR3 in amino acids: CASSLAGGPWHEQFF. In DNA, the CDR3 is TGTGCCAGCAGCTTGGCGGGGGGGCCTTGGCATGAGCAGTTCTTC.

The CDR3 nucleotides read TGTGCCAGCAGCTTAGGAGGCGGGAGGGCCGTAGTTGATGAGCAGTTCTTC. Its protein is CASSLGGGRAVVDEQFF. This chain links TRBV11-2 with TRBJ2-1, with 9 bases fitting TRBD2. The CDR3 is made up of 17 amino acids. Germline CDR1 SGHAT, CDR2 FQNNGV. V was clipped by 1 base and J by 8 bases; unmatched bases: 12.